This TCR beta chain was found in a study of control samples from healthy donors and cancer patients. Germline V gene data show CDR1 as SEHNR and CDR2 as FQNEAQ (reference sequence). This CDR3 comprises 17 residues. The J segment lost 0 bases and the V segment lost 4 bases, leaving 11 bases of the junction unmatched. Sequencing used immunoSEQ multiplex PCR; TCRdb keeps in-frame clones, though not all of them. The sample lists about 110,000 clones; just over 90% were seen once. The clonotype comes from a woman between 18 and 29 years old in good health. The rearrangement joins TRBV7-9 to TRBJ1-1; 7 nucleotides align to TRBD1. The sample comprised blood. CDR3 DNA: TGTGCCAGCAGCTCCGGGACGAACAGGGGTCTGAACACTGAAGCTTTCTTT. Amino acid sequence: CASSSGTNRGLNTEAFF.